This record looks at one T cell receptor beta chain sequence and its context. Its matching antigen is unknown. The donor cohort consisted entirely of Caucasian adults residing in Nashville, Tennessee. Subsets obtained from CD4+ cells comprised CD45RA+ naive and CD45RA-negative memory cells. This sample is drawn from a study of shared clonotypes between healthy human individuals. Study outcomes and limitations: Approximately 4.9% of naive CD4 clonotypes were shared across several donors.

The germline CDR1 and CDR2 sequences are SNHLY and FYNNEI. Trimming cost V 7 bases and J 3 bases, with 15 bases left between them. The CDR3 is made up of 14 amino acids. The genomic DNA of each subset was split evenly across several immunoSEQ plates. Clones were read by immunoSEQ multiplex PCR, and TCRdb kept only the in-frame ones, dropping some. The sample includes about 2 million clones, roughly 94% of them seen just once. What was sequenced was naive CD4+ T cells sorted from blood. Subset given: CD45RA+ positively selected. The chain links TRBV2 to TRBJ1-2, with TRBD1 as a possible D gene (5 bases). This TCR was recovered from a man aged 18 to 30 in good health. This CDR3 reads CASNTGTRDYGYTF. DNA for the CDR3: TGTGCCAGCAACACCGGGACCCGTGACTATGGCTACACCTTC.